This is a list of T cell receptor beta chains from one sample in a study of identical twins. MiXCR, run by TCRdb on the 5' RACE reads, gives a single entry per CDR3 protein. The sample has roughly 770,000 distinct CDR3 sequences; 15% to 20% are singletons. Another study also made use of these data, one on T cells expressing NK-cell markers.

What was sequenced was PBMCs. These receptors were collected from a woman under 30 in good health. Both conserved end residues are part of each CDR3. Fields, in order: D gene, clone size, V gene, J gene, CDR3 protein, CDR3 DNA. D genes are given only for firm matches. Size values are once, few and many counts, or a class for expanded clones, and some rows have none.

-	few	TRBV6-5	TRBJ2-1	CASGLFNEQFF	TGTGCCAGCGGCCTGTTCAATGAGCAGTTCTTC
-	-	TRBV18	TRBJ1-1	CASSSNTGGRTEAFF	TGTGCCAGCTCATCAAACACAGGTGGAAGAACTGAAGCTTTCTTT
TRBD1	-	TRBV9	TRBJ1-5	CASSVGQGGQPQHF	TGTGCCAGCAGCGTCGGACAGGGTGGGCAGCCTCAGCATTTT
-	-	TRBV7-9	TRBJ2-7	CASSLTADTYEQYF	TGTGCCAGCAGCTTAACCGCCGACACTTACGAGCAGTACTTC
-	-	TRBV5-1	TRBJ1-2	CASRETEYGYTF	TGCGCCAGCAGGGAGACAGAGTATGGCTACACCTTC
-	few	TRBV5-1	TRBJ2-3	CASSLVPGISTDTQYF	TGCGCCAGCAGCTTGGTTCCAGGGATAAGCACAGATACGCAGTATTTT
-	-	TRBV5-1	TRBJ1-5	CASAAIGGQPQHF	TGCGCCAGCGCCGCGATAGGTGGTCAGCCCCAGCATTTT
TRBD2	-	TRBV10-3	TRBJ2-7	CAIRDSGRDYEQYF	TGTGCCATCCGCGACAGCGGGAGGGACTACGAGCAGTACTTC
-	few	TRBV5-5	TRBJ2-2	CASSSRHASNTGELFF	TGTGCCAGCAGCTCGAGACACGCCTCGAACACCGGGGAGCTGTTTTTT
TRBD2	few	TRBV20-1	TRBJ2-1	CSALSGGASNEQFF	TGCAGTGCTCTTAGCGGGGGGGCCTCAAATGAGCAGTTCTTC
-	few	TRBV12-3/TRBV12-4	TRBJ1-5	CASSFRLYQPQHF	TGTGCCAGCAGTTTCCGACTCTATCAGCCCCAGCATTTT
-	-	TRBV27	TRBJ2-6	CASSPLTLSSGANVLTF	TGTGCCAGCAGTCCACTAACCCTTAGCTCTGGGGCCAACGTCCTGACTTTC
TRBD2	few	TRBV12-3/TRBV12-4	TRBJ2-3	CASSGGTSGSSTDTQYF	TGTGCCAGCAGTGGAGGGACTAGCGGATCTAGCACAGATACGCAGTATTTT
TRBD2	-	TRBV29-1	TRBJ2-1	CSAGTMENNEQFF	TGCAGCGCCGGGACTATGGAAAACAATGAGCAGTTCTTC
-	-	TRBV10-3	TRBJ2-3	CAISESENTDTQYF	TGTGCCATCAGTGAGAGCGAAAACACAGATACGCAGTATTTT
TRBD2	few	TRBV12-3/TRBV12-4	TRBJ2-3	CASRPTSGTDTQYF	TGTGCCAGCAGGCCGACTAGCGGCACAGATACGCAGTATTTT
-	few	TRBV20-1	TRBJ2-1	CSATPSHNEQFF	TGCAGTGCTACCCCCTCGCACAATGAGCAGTTCTTC
-	few	TRBV5-1	TRBJ2-7	CASSASDSYEQYF	TGCGCCAGCAGCGCCTCTGACAGTTACGAGCAGTACTTC
TRBD2	-	TRBV13	TRBJ2-3	CASSPTLRTSGRVTDTQYF	TGTGCCAGCAGCCCTACCCTGAGGACTAGCGGGAGAGTGACAGATACGCAGTATTTT
-	few	TRBV2	TRBJ2-7	CASSEQGSPYEQYF	TGTGCCAGCAGTGAACAGGGGTCTCCCTACGAGCAGTACTTC
-	few	TRBV12-3/TRBV12-4	TRBJ2-7	CASSLDGNPSYYEQYF	TGTGCCAGCAGTCTGGACGGAAACCCCTCCTATTACGAGCAGTACTTC
-	-	TRBV10-3	TRBJ2-6	CAIGAVISGANVLTF	TGTGCCATCGGGGCAGTGATCTCTGGGGCCAACGTCCTGACTTTC
-	few	TRBV5-1	TRBJ1-1	CASSPWPDPNTEAFF	TGCGCCAGCAGCCCTTGGCCGGATCCGAACACTGAAGCTTTCTTT
-	-	TRBV4-2	TRBJ2-1	CASSVRPRDSYNEQFF	TGTGCCAGCAGCGTCCGACCCCGGGACTCTTACAATGAGCAGTTCTTC